This T cell receptor beta chain was sequenced in a study of neurological immune-mediated disorders. Study findings and constraints: In HTLV-1-associated myelopathy, TCR clonal expansion was greatest, and in multiple sclerosis it was least, below healthy controls.

MiXCR, run by TCRdb on the 5' RACE reads, gives a single entry per CDR3 protein. The sample yields 70,000 to 75,000 distinct CDR3 sequences, roughly an eighth seen once. The CDR3 is 14 amino acids. CDR1 is LNHDA and CDR2 is SQIVND in the germline V gene (reference sequence). Trimming removed 1 base from V and 4 bases from J, with 11 bases in between. The sample's time point: longitudinal time-point 1 (baseline). A note on this clonotype: The antigen remains unidentified.

The clonotype was recovered from a female donor with HTLV-1-associated myelopathy (HAM/TSP). This chain uses TRBV19 with TRBJ2-7; D remains unclear. Sequenced: PBMCs. CDR3 sequence reads: CASSIGGSLYEQYF. In DNA form, the CDR3 reads TGTGCCAGTAGTATAGGTGGCAGTTTATACGAGCAGTACTTC.